Following are 9 T cell receptor beta chains from one sample sequenced in a study of cytomegalovirus exposure and HLA in healthy donors (dated by TCRdb to 2016 to 2017). Preparation of the library involved the immunoSEQ multiplex PCR assay. The multiplex PCR relied on a mix of 60 forward primers for TCR Vbeta segments and 13 reverse primers for TCR Jbeta segments. TCRdb took over this immuneACCESS table, retaining in-frame rearrangements with V and J assigned. Such tables are incomplete; in checked studies, under half of the missing clones stem from an unresolved V gene, and the remainder is unexplained. The sample table records 35,000 to 45,000 clones. The ten biggest clones cover 4% of the sample. The sequencing input was PBMCs. The receptor set was obtained from a male donor in good health and CMV-seronegative.

In nucleotides, the CDR3 is TGTGCCAGCAAAAGGACAGGGGTCTTCAATGAGCAGTTCTTC. This gives the protein CASKRTGVFNEQFF. This chain uses TRBV2 with TRBJ2-1, with TRBD1 matching over 9 bases. The CDR3 extends over 14 amino acids. With V trimmed by 7 bases and J by 6 bases, 7 bases remained unmatched. The germline gives CDR1 SNHLY, CDR2 FYNNEI.

Details on this clone: The sample has other DNA sequences that encode this CDR3 too. The V gene is TRBV6-1, the J gene TRBJ2-1; 10 nucleotides match TRBD2. CDR1 is MNHNS, CDR2 SASEGT, per germline. This CDR3 is 15 amino acids long. Losses at the gene ends were 0 bases for V and 7 bases for J; bases not matched to a gene: 3. CDR3 bases: TGTGCCAGCAGTGAAGCAGCGGGGGGGCCAAATGAGCAGTTCTTC. This sequence encodes CASSEAAGGPNEQFF.

V gene TRBV10-3 combines with J gene TRBJ2-7, with D possibly TRBD1 on 6 matching bases. This CDR3 is built from 14 residues. Trimming stripped 0 bases from V and 4 bases from J, with 10 bases between. Per germline, CDR1 ENHRY and CDR2 SYGVKD. CDR3 sequence (DNA): TGTGCCATCAGTGAGTCAACAGGGCCTTACGAGCAGTACTTC. Its translation is CAISESTGPYEQYF.

The chain is built from TRBV19 and TRBJ1-3; D is possibly TRBD1 (5 bases). This CDR3 comprises 13 residues. Germline V lookup: CDR1 LNHDA, CDR2 SQIVND (reference sequence). This chain's CDR3 is CATGLRSGNTIYF. CDR3 in DNA: TGTGCTACGGGACTCCGCTCTGGAAACACCATATATTTT.

The chain uses TRBV29-1 and TRBJ2-6; a weak D match, TRBD2 (5 bases). Trimming took off 5 bases at V and 0 bases at J, with 14 bases between the two ends. From germline, CDR1 is SQVTM and CDR2 ANQGSEA. The CDR3 contains 16 residues. DNA for the CDR3: TGCAGCGTTCCCTTCTGGGAGCCCTCTGGGGCCAACGTCCTGACTTTC. Encoded protein: CSVPFWEPSGANVLTF.

The V gene is TRBV6-4, the J gene TRBJ2-2; D unresolved. The length of the CDR3 is 13 residues. CDR1 and CDR2 (germline): MRHNA, SNTAGT. The V end lost 4 bases, the J end lost 1 base, and 4 bases lay between the germline ends. Here the CDR3 DNA reads TGTGCCAGCAGTGGACAGAACACCGGGGAGCTGTTTTTT. Residues: CASSGQNTGELFF.

The rearrangement links TRBV5-5 to TRBJ1-1; 7 positions match TRBD1. Trimming cost V 4 bases and J 6 bases; bases outside gene matches: 9. CDR1 is SGHKS and CDR2 is YYEKEE in the germline V gene (reference sequence). The CDR3 contains 14 residues. Written as DNA, the CDR3 is TGTGCCAGCAGCCCGCTGACAGGGAGAGCTGAAGCTTTCTTT. Its protein product is CASSPLTGRAEAFF.

The chain is built from TRBV19 and TRBJ1-2, with 9 nucleotides matching TRBD1. Germline trimming cut 5 bases from V and 8 bases from J; bases unmatched to any gene: 9. CDR3 length: 14 amino acids. CDR1 and CDR2 from the germline V gene are LNHDA and SQIVND (reference sequence). The CDR3 region is CASSPYRGQRGYTF. In DNA form, the CDR3 reads TGTGCCAGTAGTCCGTACAGGGGGCAGAGGGGCTACACCTTC. The whole variable domain, filled in from reference TRBV19 and TRBJ1-2, reads DGGITQSPKYLFRKEGQNVTLSCEQNLNHDAMYWYRQDPGQGLRLIYYSQIVNDFQKGDIAEGYSVSREKKESFPLTVTSAQKNPTAFYLCASSPYRGQRGYTFGSGTRLTVV.

As concerns this clone: Distinct nucleotide sequences in the sample also encode this CDR3. V is TRBV4-2 and J is TRBJ1-4; TRBD1 might be the D (5 bases). Per germline, CDR1 LGHNA and CDR2 YNFKEQ. The V and J ends lost 4 bases and 8 bases respectively, with 14 bases between them. The CDR3 runs to 14 residues. The CDR3 DNA follows: TGTGCCAGCAGCCGGGGGGAACAGAACGAAAAACTGTTTTTT. Translated: CASSRGEQNEKLFF.